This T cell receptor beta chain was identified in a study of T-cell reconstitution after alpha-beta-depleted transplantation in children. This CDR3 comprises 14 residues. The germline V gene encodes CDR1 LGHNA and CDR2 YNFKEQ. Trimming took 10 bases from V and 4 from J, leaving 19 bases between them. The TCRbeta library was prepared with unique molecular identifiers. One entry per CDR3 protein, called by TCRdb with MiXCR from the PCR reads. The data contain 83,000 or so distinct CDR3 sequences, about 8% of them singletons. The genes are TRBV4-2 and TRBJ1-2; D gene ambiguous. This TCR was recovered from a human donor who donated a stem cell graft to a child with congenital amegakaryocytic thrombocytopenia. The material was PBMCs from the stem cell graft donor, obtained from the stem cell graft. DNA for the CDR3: TGTGCCATGAGCCCCTTTCTTGGCTCCTATGGCTACACCTTC. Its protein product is CAMSPFLGSYGYTF.